This T cell receptor (beta chain) was sequenced during a study of blood T cell repertoires in COVID-19. Study at large: Some COVID-19 samples were acute and others convalescent; all came from the United States, Italy and Spain.

Per the authors' pipeline: Amplification of reference gene primers was used by the study to estimate nucleated cell counts. Using immunoSEQ multiplex PCR, the repertoire was profiled, and TCRdb retains in-frame clones only, with some absent. V, J and clone size reflect that table, while D and trimming were determined from the DNA. The top ten clones hold 8.9% of a sample with about 310,000 clones, around 90% of them seen once. Germline V gene sequence: CDR1 MDHEN, CDR2 SYDVKM. The CDR3 is 16 residues long. Trimming took 5 bases from V and 3 from J, leaving 16 bases between them. The recovered donors of Cohort 3 showed two negative PCRs, clearance, or symptom resolution.

The material sequenced was PBMCs or T cells enriched from blood (not recorded which). The receptor was isolated from a woman between 18 and 29 years old who had recovered from COVID-19. This chain connects TRBV28 to TRBJ1-4; D perhaps matches TRBD1 (5 bases). The CDR3 nucleotides read TGTGCCAGCAGTCCTAAAGTAGGGGCATCTAATGAAAAACTGTTTTTT. Its translation: CASSPKVGASNEKLFF.